Presented here are 10 T cell receptor beta chains from one specimen sequenced in a study of identifying expanded T cells in peripheral blood. Repertoires were generated with immunoSEQ multiplex PCR, while TCRdb's copy carries only in-frame clones and drops some. Of fewer than 110,000 clones listed, around 90% were seen once; the top ten hold roughly 17%. Input material: blood. These TCRs come from a person aged 18 to 75 in good health.

In its sample, this clone was seen once. The chain links TRBV29-1 to TRBJ2-1, with 8 bases identical to TRBD1. The CDR3 length is 16 residues. The ends lost 7 bases at V and 9 bases at J; junction bases unmatched: 20. Germline V gene data show CDR1 as SQVTM and CDR2 as ANQGSEA. CDR3 nucleotide sequence: TGCAGCGCCCCCCGAAGAGGGATATCGGGGACAGGTGAGCAGTTCTTC. It codes for CSAPRRGISGTGEQFF.

The V gene is TRBV12-5, the J gene TRBJ1-6; no clear D. V lost 5 bases and J 3 bases, leaving 17 bases between the germline ends. The CDR3 length is 17 residues. The germline V gene has CDR1 LGHNT and CDR2 FRNRAP. DNA for the CDR3: TGTGCTAGTGGTCTGACTACGGCCCGGGGCTATAATTCACCCCTCCACTTT. As protein: CASGLTTARGYNSPLHF.

The chain links TRBV2 to TRBJ2-5; 10 bases align to TRBD2. The junction had 2 bases not matched to a gene; V was cut back by 2 bases and J by 5 bases. The CDR3 length is 14 residues. Germline V gene data show CDR1 as SNHLY and CDR2 as FYNNEI. The CDR3 DNA sequence: TGTGCCAGCAGTGAACGAGCGGGGGGGGAGACCCAGTACTTC. Protein: CASSERAGGETQYF.

This chain connects TRBV14 to TRBJ1-1; 9 bases are a match to TRBD1. This CDR3 contains 15 residues. V lost 4 bases, J lost 1 base, and 4 bases stayed unmatched. Per germline, CDR1 SGHDN and CDR2 FVKESK. CDR3 residues: CASSLWGQGNTEAFF. CDR3 in DNA: TGTGCCAGCAGCCTTTGGGGACAGGGGAACACTGAAGCTTTCTTT.

The chain links TRBV4-2 to TRBJ2-7, with 8 bases fitting TRBD2. This CDR3 comprises 17 residues. V was pared by 0 bases and J by 5 bases, with 12 bases of the junction left unmatched. CDR1 is LGHNA and CDR2 is YNFKEQ in the germline V gene. As DNA, the CDR3 is TGTGCCAGCAGCCAAGATCCCGGGGGGGCCGATATAAACGAGCAGTACTTC. Protein: CASSQDPGGADINEQYF.

V usage is TRBV2 and J usage is TRBJ1-1, with D possibly matching TRBD1 (6 bases). The V end lost 7 bases, the J end lost 4 bases, and 19 bases lay between the germline ends. Per the germline V gene, CDR1 is SNHLY and CDR2 is FYNNEI. The CDR3 length is 15 residues. The CDR3 is CASTAHGGITTEAFF. CDR3 bases: TGTGCCAGCACCGCTCACGGGGGCATTACCACTGAAGCTTTCTTT.

This chain joins TRBV7-2 and TRBJ1-6; tentative D call: TRBD1 (5 bases). V was cut by 3 bases and J by 7 bases, with 13 bases left in between. CDR1 is SGHTA and CDR2 is FQGNSA in the germline V gene. The CDR3 is made up of 15 amino acids. CDR3: CASSFQFGGNSPLHF. DNA of the CDR3: TGTGCCAGCAGCTTCCAATTCGGGGGGAATTCACCCCTCCACTTT.

This clone appeared once. The V gene is TRBV6-6, the J gene TRBJ1-2; 8 bases fit TRBD1. This CDR3 region has 16 residues. The germline V gene has CDR1 MNHNY and CDR2 SVGAGI (reference sequence). V was pared by 10 bases and J by 6 bases, with 19 bases of the junction left unmatched. The CDR3 bases are TGTGCCACCACGTTTACTCTGGGACAGGACTTGGATGGCTACACCTTC. It yields the protein CATTFTLGQDLDGYTF.

This chain joins TRBV29-1 and TRBJ2-5; D is perhaps TRBD1 or TRBD2 (6 bases each). The CDR3 contains 14 residues. Germline V gene sequence: CDR1 SQVTM, CDR2 ANQGSEA. V was pared by 4 bases and J by 5 bases, with 17 bases between. CDR3 sequence: CSVVEGGPRETQYF. For the CDR3, the DNA is TGCAGCGTTGTGGAGGGGGGCCCTAGGGAGACCCAGTACTTC.

V gene TRBV5-5 combines with J gene TRBJ2-3; D is unresolved. The V and J ends lost 4 bases and 0 bases respectively, with 9 bases between them. Germline CDR1 is SGHKS and CDR2 is YYEKEE (reference sequence). There are 14 residues in the CDR3. The DNA for the CDR3 is TGTGCCAGCAGCCCTCTGACTAGCACAGATACGCAGTATTTT. It encodes CASSPLTSTDTQYF.